Listed below are T cell receptor beta chains from one sample, sequenced in a study of cytomegalovirus exposure and HLA in healthy donors. TCRdb keeps only in-frame clones here, not all; method: immunoSEQ multiplex PCR. This sample has about 300,000 clones; approximately 90% occur once, and the top ten carry approximately 4.3%. The sequencing input was PBMCs. These receptors all stem from a middle-aged man in good health and CMV-seropositive. Each CDR3 is given with its conserved first and last residue. The D gene is left open where the match is weak. Part of the rows lack a size; the others show once, few, many or a class for expanded clones.

D,V,size,J,DNA,CDR3
.,TRBV6-1,.,TRBJ2-5,TGTGCCAGCAGTGATATGGGCTGGGGAGCCCAAGAGACCCAGTACTTC,CASSDMGWGAQETQYF
.,TRBV7-9,.,TRBJ2-1,TGTTCCAGCAGCTTCAGGGTCTCCTCTTTTACGTACAATGAGCAGTTCTTC,CSSSFRVSSFTYNEQFF
.,TRBV27,.,TRBJ2-7,TGTGCCAGCAGTTTACAGGGACTGCAGAACGAGCAGTACTTC,CASSLQGLQNEQYF
TRBD1,TRBV5-1,.,TRBJ2-1,TGCGCCAGCAGCTTGTGGGCGACAGGGGCCACCCTGGGGAATGAGCAGTTCTTC,CASSLWATGATLGNEQFF
TRBD1,TRBV12-5,.,TRBJ2-1,TGTGCTAGCTTGTACCAGGGGGCCGCCTACAATGAGCAGTTCTTC,CASLYQGAAYNEQFF
TRBD2,TRBV7-2,.,TRBJ2-5,TGTGCCAGCAGCAGATTACTAGCGGGAGCGCAAGAGACCCAGTACTTC,CASSRLLAGAQETQYF
.,TRBV2,.,TRBJ1-5,TGTGCCAGCAGTGAAATTCTGGTCAGTCAGCCCCAGCATTTT,CASSEILVSQPQHF
TRBD2,TRBV5-1,.,TRBJ2-1,TGCGCCAGCAGCTTGCCTAGCGGGGTTCGTAGCTCCTACAATGAGCAGTTCTTC,CASSLPSGVRSSYNEQFF
.,TRBV27,.,TRBJ1-3,TGTGCCAGCAGCAGGAACGGGGTCTCTGGAAACACCATATATTTT,CASSRNGVSGNTIYF
.,TRBV5-1,few,TRBJ2-5,TGCGCCAGCAGCTTGGTGGGCGAGACCCAGTACTTC,CASSLVGETQYF
.,TRBV19,few,TRBJ1-1,TGTGCCAGTAGTCTACTCATGAACACTGAAGCTTTCTTT,CASSLLMNTEAFF
.,TRBV19,.,TRBJ1-4,TGTGCCAGTAACCCCTGGAGACAGAGTAATGAAAAACTGTTTTTT,CASNPWRQSNEKLFF
TRBD1,TRBV4-1,.,TRBJ1-2,TGCGCCAGCAGCCAAGATTCGGGACAGGGGGCCCACTATGGCTACACCTTC,CASSQDSGQGAHYGYTF
TRBD2,TRBV4-2,.,TRBJ2-7,TGTGCCAGCAGCCAAGATAATCTAGCGGGAGTTGACGGAGGGGACGAGCAGTACTTC,CASSQDNLAGVDGGDEQYF
TRBD1,TRBV27,few,TRBJ1-1,TGTGCCAGCAGTTCAGGGGGCGCGGGAACTGAAGCTTTCTTT,CASSSGGAGTEAFF
TRBD2,TRBV5-5,.,TRBJ2-7,TGTGCCAGCAGCATCTCTAGCGGGAGCTCCTACGAGCAGTACTTC,CASSISSGSSYEQYF
TRBD2,TRBV11-3,.,TRBJ2-1,TGTGCCAGCAGCTTAGGGGCTAGCGGGAGCCTGGATGAGCAGTTCTTC,CASSLGASGSLDEQFF
TRBD1,TRBV29-1,few,TRBJ1-4,TGCAGCGTCGGAGACAGGGGAACTAATGAAAAACTGTTTTTT,CSVGDRGTNEKLFF
.,TRBV28,.,TRBJ1-4,TGTGCCAGCATGGGGGCCGAAAGGGGTACTAATGAAAAACTGTTTTTT,CASMGAERGTNEKLFF
TRBD2,TRBV29-1,.,TRBJ2-1,TGCAGCGTACATAGCGGGATTGGGTTGAGTGAGCAGTTCTTC,CSVHSGIGLSEQFF
TRBD1,TRBV7-2,.,TRBJ2-2,TGTGCCAGCAGCTTCCGACAGGGGAGTACCGGGGAGCTGTTTTTT,CASSFRQGSTGELFF
TRBD2,TRBV27,.,TRBJ2-1,TGTGCCAGCAGTTTTCCGGGAGGGCAAGAGTACAATGAGCAGTTCTTC,CASSFPGGQEYNEQFF
.,TRBV2,.,TRBJ1-5,TGTGCCAGCACCGAACCAGGGCCAGCGATGCCCCAGCATTTT,CASTEPGPAMPQHF
TRBD1,TRBV2,.,TRBJ1-2,TGTGCCAGCAGTGTGGACAGGAACTATGGCTACACCTTC,CASSVDRNYGYTF
TRBD1,TRBV6-5,.,TRBJ2-7,TGTGCCAGCAGTTCACAGGGGGCGCTGGATGAGCAGTACTTC,CASSSQGALDEQYF
.,TRBV29-1,.,TRBJ2-5,TGCAGCGTTGAACCTTCACGGGGGCAAGAGACCCAGTACTTC,CSVEPSRGQETQYF